This is a list of T cell receptor beta chains from one sample in a study of T cells in Graves' hyperthyroidism and ophthalmopathy. TCRdb used MiXCR to reprocess the multiplex PCR reads, holding one entry per CDR3 protein. The table lists 650,000 to 700,000 distinct CDR3 sequences, roughly a sixth of them singletons. Sequenced sample: blood. Every receptor here comes from a middle-aged man with Graves' hyperthyroidism. Each CDR3 is given with its conserved first and last residue. A D gene is named only where the DNA matches it firmly. Clone size is not always given. Where it is, it says once, few, many or a class for expanded clones.

>TRBV28|TRBD2|TRBJ2-3|-
TGTGCCAGCAGTCCCTCCCTAGCGGGACTACAAGATACGCAGTATTTT
CASSPSLAGLQDTQYF
>TRBV29-1|-|TRBJ1-2|-
TGCAGCGTTGAAGCATTCAGCTATGGCTACACCTTC
CSVEAFSYGYTF
>TRBV11-2|TRBD2|TRBJ2-5|-
TGTGCCAGCAGCCTCTCCCCCGGGACTAGCGGGAGGTCCCAGTACTTC
CASSLSPGTSGRSQYF
>TRBV12-5|TRBD1|TRBJ2-3|many
TGTGCTAGTGCCGCAGGGACAGGGCGGACAGTTACAGATACGCAGTATTTT
CASAAGTGRTVTDTQYF
>TRBV28|TRBD1|TRBJ1-1|few
TGTGCCAGCGGCCTAAGACAGGGGAGAGCTGAAGCTTTCTTT
CASGLRQGRAEAFF
>TRBV28|-|TRBJ2-7|-
TGTGCCAGCAGCAGGAACACGGACGGTGCCAACGAGCAGTACTTC
CASSRNTDGANEQYF
>TRBV20-1|TRBD2|TRBJ2-1|few
TGCAGTGCACCGACTAGCGGGAGTATTGGGTCCTACAATGAGCAGTTCTTC
CSAPTSGSIGSYNEQFF
>TRBV7-2|TRBD2|TRBJ2-1|many
TGTGCCGCAGGGGCTAGCGGGAAGTTCTACAATGAGCAGTTCTTC
CAAGASGKFYNEQFF
>TRBV4-3|-|TRBJ2-1|-
TGCGCCAGCAGCCAAGAAGGGTGGACCCCAAATGAGCAGTTCTTC
CASSQEGWTPNEQFF
>TRBV29-1|-|TRBJ2-5|few
TGCAGCGTTGAAACCCTCTGGGAGACCCAGTACTTC
CSVETLWETQYF
>TRBV12-3/TRBV12-4|TRBD1|TRBJ2-2|many
TGTGCCAGCAGGGACAGGGAGGTCACGAACACCGGGGAGCTGTTTTTT
CASRDREVTNTGELFF
>TRBV18|TRBD2|TRBJ2-7|-
TGTGCCAGCTCACATGCATTTAGTAGCGGGAGTCCCTACGAGCAGTACTTC
CASSHAFSSGSPYEQYF
>TRBV20-1|TRBD2|TRBJ2-7|many
TGCAGTGCTAGAGGACCACTAGCGACCGCCTACGAGCAGTACTTC
CSARGPLATAYEQYF
>TRBV18|-|TRBJ2-2|many
TGTGCCAGCTCACCACGGGGAGTTGGAACCGGGGAGCTGTTTTTT
CASSPRGVGTGELFF
>TRBV18|-|TRBJ2-7|few
TGTGCCAGCTCACCACCCCAGGCTAGATCTACCTACGAGCAGTACTTC
CASSPPQARSTYEQYF
>TRBV6-1|TRBD2|TRBJ2-3|-
TGTGCCAGCAATCTAGCGGGAGGTTCGGTAGATACGCAGTATTTT
CASNLAGGSVDTQYF
>TRBV5-4|TRBD2|TRBJ2-7|-
TGTGCCAGCAGCCAACTAACTAGCGGGAGGGCCTACGAGCAGTACTTC
CASSQLTSGRAYEQYF
>TRBV9|TRBD2|TRBJ2-5|few
TGTGCCAGCAGCGTAGGGGGGGCTAGCGGGATAGTAGAGACCCAGTACTTC
CASSVGGASGIVETQYF
>TRBV7-2|TRBD2|TRBJ2-5|few
TGTGCCAGCAGCTTAACTTTGACTAGCGGGAGATCCGGAGAGACCCAGTACTTC
CASSLTLTSGRSGETQYF
>TRBV5-6|-|TRBJ2-7|-
TGTGCCAGCAGCCCTTACTACAGGATAGGCTACGAGCAGTACTTC
CASSPYYRIGYEQYF
>TRBV27|-|TRBJ1-1|many
TGTGCCAGCAGTTCGCGGGGGATCCGGGAGGTTGGGACTGAAGCTTTCTTT
CASSSRGIREVGTEAFF
>TRBV10-2|TRBD1|TRBJ1-2|-
TGCGCCAGCAGGAGGAACAGGGGGACCTATGGCTACACCTTC
CASRRNRGTYGYTF
>TRBV19|TRBD2|TRBJ2-3|few
TGTGCCAGTAGTCCGGCCCTCCTAGCGGGAGCGAATACGCAGTATTTT
CASSPALLAGANTQYF
>TRBV3-1|TRBD1|TRBJ2-7|many
TGTGCCAGCAGCCTACTGGACAGGGGGTCCTACGAGCAGTACTTC
CASSLLDRGSYEQYF
>TRBV7-2|TRBD2|TRBJ2-4|-
TGTGCCAGCAGCTGGAGGCTAGCGGAGGGGCTAGCCAAAAACATTCAGTACTTC
CASSWRLAEGLAKNIQYF
>TRBV20-1|TRBD1|TRBJ2-7|many
TGCAGTGCTAGAGAACCGACAGGGCAATTTCTCTACGAGCAGTACTTC
CSAREPTGQFLYEQYF
>TRBV7-9|TRBD2|TRBJ2-1|-
TGTGCCAGCAGCCTGGGACTAGCGGGAGGTCGCTCCTACAATGAGCAGTTCTTC
CASSLGLAGGRSYNEQFF
>TRBV7-2|-|TRBJ2-5|-
TGTGCCAGCAGCTTAGGCCGGGGGGCGCCAGAGACCCAGTACTTC
CASSLGRGAPETQYF
>TRBV10-2|-|TRBJ2-1|many
TGCGCCAGCAGTGCCGCCCTCCTGGGCTCCTACAATGAGCAGTTCTTC
CASSAALLGSYNEQFF